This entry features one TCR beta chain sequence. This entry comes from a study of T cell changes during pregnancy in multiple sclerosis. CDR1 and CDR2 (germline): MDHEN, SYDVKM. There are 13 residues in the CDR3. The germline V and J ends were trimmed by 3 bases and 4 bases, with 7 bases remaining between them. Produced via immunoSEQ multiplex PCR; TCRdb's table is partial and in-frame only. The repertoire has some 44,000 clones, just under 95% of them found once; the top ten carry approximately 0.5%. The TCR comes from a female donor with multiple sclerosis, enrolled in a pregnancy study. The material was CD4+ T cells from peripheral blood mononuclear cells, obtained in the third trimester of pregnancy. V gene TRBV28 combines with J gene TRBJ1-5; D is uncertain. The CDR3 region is CASSFNLNQPQHF. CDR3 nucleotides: TGTGCCAGCAGTTTTAACTTAAATCAGCCCCAGCATTTT.